These T cell receptor beta chains were read from a single sample in a study of long-term antiretroviral therapy in people with HIV. TCRdb keeps only in-frame clones here, not all; method: immunoSEQ multiplex PCR. Of roughly 28,000 clones listed, more than 85% are singletons. Sequences were derived from unsorted PBMCs, sampled roughly 2.7 years after starting antiretroviral therapy. These receptors were obtained from a middle-aged man with HIV. Both conserved end residues are part of each CDR3. A D gene is named only where the DNA matches it firmly. Size values are once, few and many counts, or a class for expanded clones, and some rows have none.

>NA|TRBJ2-5|TRBV5-1|NA
CASSSEGQQETQYF
TGCGCCAGCAGCTCGGAAGGACAGCAAGAGACCCAGTACTTC
>NA|TRBJ2-7|TRBV19|NA
CASTPPVGVGYEQYF
TGTGCCAGTACCCCCCCTGTGGGGGTGGGATACGAGCAGTACTTC
>TRBD1|TRBJ1-1|TRBV7-8|NA
CASSSDSGQGNTEAFF
TGTGCCAGCAGCTCCGATTCGGGACAGGGGAACACTGAAGCTTTCTTT
>NA|TRBJ2-5|TRBV7-8|NA
CASSALEGGARETQYF
TGTGCCAGCAGCGCTCTCGAGGGGGGGGCCCGAGAGACCCAGTACTTC
>NA|TRBJ1-3|TRBV6-5|NA
CAIMDGGYTGNTIYF
TGTGCCATTATGGACGGAGGCTACACTGGAAACACCATATATTTT
>TRBD2|TRBJ2-7|TRBV27|few
CASSLSGGGYEQYF
TGTGCCAGCAGTTTATCTGGGGGGGGGTACGAGCAGTACTTC
>NA|TRBJ1-4|TRBV28|NA
CASDQGSEKLFF
TGTGCCAGCGATCAGGGGAGTGAAAAACTGTTTTTT
>NA|TRBJ1-5|TRBV7-9|NA
CASSLAGTERGSSQHF
TGTGCCAGCAGCTTAGCGGGCACGGAGCGGGGGTCATCCCAGCATTTT
>NA|TRBJ1-2|TRBV28|NA
CASSLRRPNYGYTF
TGTGCCAGCAGTTTACGGAGACCGAATTATGGCTACACCTTC
>TRBD1|TRBJ1-4|TRBV30|NA
CAWVRDRGEKLFF
TGTGCCTGGGTCCGGGACAGGGGTGAAAAACTGTTTTTT
>TRBD2|TRBJ2-2|TRBV2|NA
CASSGLAGKPTGELFF
TGTGCCAGCAGCGGACTAGCGGGGAAACCCACCGGGGAGCTGTTTTTT
>NA|TRBJ1-1|TRBV6-1|once
CASCRGGNTEAFF
TGTGCCAGCTGCCGCGGTGGGAACACTGAAGCTTTCTTT
>TRBD1|TRBJ2-3|TRBV28|NA
CASRQGQGSTDTQYF
TGTGCCAGCAGACAGGGACAGGGGAGCACAGATACGCAGTATTTT
>TRBD2|TRBJ2-7|TRBV6-4|NA
CASSPELAGGFSSYEQYF
TGTGCCAGCAGTCCGGAACTAGCGGGAGGTTTCAGCTCCTACGAGCAGTACTTC
>NA|TRBJ2-3|TRBV6-6|NA
CASSPSRGRGTDTQYF
TGTGCCAGCAGCCCTTCAAGGGGGAGAGGGACAGATACGCAGTATTTT
>NA|TRBJ1-2|TRBV7-9|NA
CASSPYSPGTRGYTF
TGTGCCAGCAGCCCATACTCCCCCGGGACCCGTGGCTACACCTTC
>NA|TRBJ1-4|TRBV18|NA
CASSPSGGLNEKLFF
TGTGCCAGCTCACCTAGTGGGGGCCTTAATGAAAAACTGTTTTTT
>NA|TRBJ2-7|TRBV4-3|NA
CASSRRDSGYYEQYF
TGCGCCAGCAGCCGCCGGGACAGCGGGTACTACGAGCAGTACTTC
>NA|TRBJ2-2|TRBV29-1|NA
CSVDRANTGELFF
TGCAGCGTTGACAGGGCTAACACCGGGGAGCTGTTTTTT
>NA|TRBJ2-3|TRBV11-3|NA
CASSSGGSTDTQYF
TGTGCCAGCAGCTCTGGGGGGAGCACAGATACGCAGTATTTT
>TRBD1|TRBJ1-1|TRBV5-4|NA
CASSVGTGSHTEAFF
TGTGCCAGCAGCGTAGGGACAGGGAGTCACACTGAAGCTTTCTTT
>TRBD2|TRBJ2-4|TRBV7-8|NA
CASSPGLAGEEAKNIQYF
TGTGCCAGCAGCCCGGGACTAGCGGGAGAAGAGGCCAAAAACATTCAGTACTTC
>NA|TRBJ2-3|TRBV11-3|NA
CASSLAPPGSGRTDTQYF
TGTGCCAGCAGCTTAGCCCCCCCTGGATCGGGGAGGACAGATACGCAGTATTTT
>NA|TRBJ1-2|TRBV19|NA
CASSATVGNSGYTF
TGTGCCAGTAGTGCCACAGTGGGAAACAGTGGCTACACCTTC
>NA|TRBJ1-1|TRBV29-1|NA
CSAGRQNTEAFF
TGCAGCGCCGGCAGACAGAACACTGAAGCTTTCTTT
>NA|TRBJ2-1|TRBV7-8|NA
CASSLAAHNEQFF
TGTGCCAGCAGCTTAGCGGCCCACAATGAGCAGTTCTTC
>NA|TRBJ1-3|TRBV18|NA
CASSSRRGEVGNTIYF
TGTGCCAGCTCATCACGGAGGGGCGAAGTTGGAAACACCATATATTTT
>NA|TRBJ1-1|TRBV7-2|NA
CASSVTNMNTEAFF
TGTGCCAGCAGCGTGACAAACATGAACACTGAAGCTTTCTTT
>NA|TRBJ1-5|TRBV4-3|few
CASSRYVLGQSNQPQHF
TGCGCCAGCAGCCGATATGTTTTAGGACAGAGCAATCAGCCCCAGCATTTT
>TRBD1|TRBJ2-2|TRBV5-1|NA
CASSLSRGRQTGELFF
TGCGCCAGCAGCTTGAGTAGGGGGCGACAAACCGGGGAGCTGTTTTTT
>NA|TRBJ2-3|TRBV4-3|NA
CASSPGGLGPLWGTDTQYF
TGCGCCAGCAGCCCTGGGGGCCTGGGACCCTTGTGGGGCACAGATACGCAGTATTTT